This TCR beta chain was obtained from a study of breast tumors, draining lymph nodes, adjacent tissues. Study-level points and caveats: Data only fit, rather than demonstrated, lymph node origin of most tumor T cells.

This clonotype was seen a few times. What it binds is not known. The lymph nodes were axillary draining lymph nodes from breast cancer patients. TCRdb reanalysed the multiplex PCR reads using MiXCR and keeps one entry per CDR3 protein. This table has over 250,000 distinct CDR3 sequences, more than 30% appearing once. The source is a female donor with breast cancer. Some clones in this sample may be carry-over from other donors' samples. Sequenced input: axillary lymph node tissue.

The CDR3 loop reads CASRLRGTGLFF. The CDR3 DNA reads TGTGCCAGCAGACTTAGGGGGACAGGACTGTTTTTT. The V and J genes are TRBV28 and TRBJ1-4; 8 bases line up with TRBD1. With 6 bases clipped from V and 13 bases from J, the junction kept 7 bases outside the gene matches. The CDR3 runs to 12 residues. CDR1 and CDR2 (germline): MDHEN, SYDVKM.